The clone carrying this T cell receptor beta chain was seen only a few times. The data originate from a study of T-cell reconstitution after alpha-beta-depleted transplantation in children. TCRbeta library construction was performed incorporating unique molecular identifiers. One entry per CDR3 protein, called by TCRdb with MiXCR from the PCR reads. The table includes roughly 610,000 distinct CDR3 sequences, about 11% detected once. The CDR3 has 20 amino acids. Looked up from germline, CDR1 is MNHEY and CDR2 is SVGEGT. J gave up 5 bases and V 6 bases, and 26 bases lay outside the gene matches. The V gene is TRBV6-2 or TRBV6-3, the J gene TRBJ2-5; 8 bases match TRBD2. The origin of this receptor is a human donor who donated a stem cell graft to a child with acute myeloid leukemia. Specimen: PBMCs from the stem cell graft donor, collected from the stem cell graft. The CDR3 protein is CASSLHPTSGDYLSEETQYF. DNA for the CDR3: TGTGCCAGCAGCCTCCACCCAACTAGCGGAGACTACCTTTCTGAGGAGACCCAGTACTTC.